The table lists the clone carrying this T cell receptor (beta chain) with many counts. Its target is unknown. TCRdb re-derived calls from the 5' RACE reads in MiXCR, one entry per CDR3 protein. The table includes about 130,000 distinct CDR3 sequences, approximately 9% detected once. This entry belongs to a study of T cells after yellow fever vaccination. The overall study: SMART-Seq v4 Ultra Low Input served to prepare low-cell-number fractions. Study-level points and caveats: Post-booster reappearance was seen for most primary-vaccination clones (96% CD4, around 88% CD8). Overall, a small share of clonotypes was seen in both CD4 and CD8 compartments.

Sequenced here: CD8+ T cells sorted from PBMCs, sampled on the day of the yellow fever booster vaccination. The TCR was taken from a man younger than 35 who received the YFV17D yellow fever vaccine.

CDR3 DNA sequence: TGTGCCAGCAGCCCAGGGCATTACGGCAATCAGCCCCAGCATTTT. Amino acid sequence: CASSPGHYGNQPQHF. The gene calls are TRBV11-2 and TRBJ1-5; a possible D gene is TRBD1 (5 bases). Looked up from germline, CDR1 is SGHAT and CDR2 is FQNNGV. Trimming shortened V by 5 bases and J by 2 bases, and 13 bases separated the two germline ends. The CDR3 runs 15 residues.